The entry below gives a single TCR beta chain sequence along with its context. The sample originates from a study of blood T cell repertoires in COVID-19. In the study overall: Material from acute and convalescent COVID-19 was sourced from the United States, Italy and Spain. The analysed material was cDNA or gDNA that came from T cells, B-cell-depleted T cells, or PBMCs.

This CDR3 is 16 amino acids long. J lost 3 bases, V lost 1 base, and 6 bases had no gene match. Germline assignment: CDR1 SGHRS and CDR2 YFSETQ. Original methodology: Reference gene primers were amplified, and this amplification served to estimate nucleated cell counts. TCRdb keeps only in-frame clones here, not all; method: immunoSEQ multiplex PCR. That table supplies the V and J calls and clone size; D and trimming were determined from the DNA. This sample has tens of thousands of clones, with about 91% found just once. The J gene is TRBJ2-1, the V gene TRBV5-1, with 8 bases fitting TRBD2. The sequence came from a man between 45 and 60 years old with acute or convalescent COVID-19. Input material: peripheral blood. CDR3 sequence (DNA): TGCGCCAGCAGCTTGACGACGGGGGGGAACTACAATGAGCAGTTCTTC. Translated: CASSLTTGGNYNEQFF.